One sample yielded the 31 T cell receptor beta chains listed below, sequenced in a study of blood T cell repertoires in COVID-19. Using immunoSEQ multiplex PCR, the repertoire was profiled, and TCRdb retains in-frame clones only, with some absent. The sample holds approximately 280,000 clones, 89% seen once. The source material was peripheral blood. The receptors stem from a woman in her fifties or sixties with acute or convalescent COVID-19.

The chain uses TRBV10-3 and TRBJ1-1, with TRBD1 matching over 10 bases. Germline loops: CDR1 ENHRY, CDR2 SYGVKD. V was clipped by 3 bases and J by 8 bases; unmatched bases: 9. The CDR3 has 15 residues. CDR3 in DNA: TGTGCCATCAGTGACCCGCGACAGGGGGCTTGGGAAGCTTTCTTT. It is translated as CAISDPRQGAWEAFF.

The chain combines TRBV28 with TRBJ2-5; 8 positions match TRBD1. After removal of 5 bases from V and 5 bases from J, the junction contained 7 bases not matched to a gene. Looked up from germline, CDR1 is MDHEN and CDR2 is SYDVKM. The CDR3 totals 14 residues. The DNA for the CDR3 is TGTGCCAGCAGTCCCCCGACAGGGGTCGAGACCCAGTACTTC. Protein product: CASSPPTGVETQYF.

The chain is built from TRBV7-9 and TRBJ1-2; D is uncertain. Germline lookup yields CDR1 SEHNR and CDR2 FQNEAQ (reference sequence). The CDR3 is 13 amino acids. V lost 2 bases, J lost 2 bases, and 6 bases lay in between. CDR3 amino acids: CASSLSSNYGYTF. The CDR3 region has the DNA TGTGCCAGCAGCTTATCATCCAACTATGGCTACACCTTC.

The chain has TRBV3-1 (or the pseudogene TRBV3-2) and TRBJ1-3; 9 bases are shared with TRBD1. V dropped 4 bases and J dropped 3; count of bases not matched to a gene: 4. This CDR3 has 15 amino acids. Germline V lookup: CDR1 LGHDT, CDR2 YNNKEL (reference sequence). The CDR3 reads CASSLQGAGGNTIYF. The CDR3, as DNA: TGTGCCAGCAGCCTACAGGGGGCGGGTGGAAACACCATATATTTT.

This clone has only a few counts. The chain couples TRBV29-1 to TRBJ2-7; 12 nucleotides match TRBD2. The CDR3 consists of 14 residues. With V trimmed by 2 bases and J by 6 bases, 5 bases remained unmatched. Germline values: CDR1 SQVTM, CDR2 ANQGSEA. The CDR3 bases are TGCAGCGTTGAATCTAGCGGGAGGGCCGCCGAGCAGTACTTC. It encodes CSVESSGRAAEQYF.

V and J are TRBV4-3 and TRBJ2-5, with D possibly TRBD1 on 5 matching bases. This CDR3 is 15 amino acids long. Germline values: CDR1 LGHNA, CDR2 YSLEER. The V end was cut by 0 bases, the J end by 3 bases, with 11 bases between. CDR3 residues: CASSQDRQGEETQYF. The CDR3 DNA is TGCGCCAGCAGCCAAGATAGGCAGGGCGAAGAGACCCAGTACTTC.

The chain employs TRBV25-1 and TRBJ1-4; no definite D call. V lost 6 bases, J lost 4 bases, and 6 bases lay in between. Germline-derived CDR1 and CDR2 are MGHDK and SYGVNS. This CDR3 contains 12 residues. The CDR3 region is CASSRSNEKLFF. The CDR3 nucleotides read TGTGCCAGCAGCCGCAGTAATGAAAAACTGTTTTTT.

The chain employs TRBV21-1 and TRBJ2-7; the table's D call, TRBD1, has no DNA check behind it. TRBV21-1 is noted as a pseudogene. The CDR3 is made up of 14 amino acids. CDR3 protein: CASRSGQGAYEQYF. CDR3 DNA: TGTGCCAGCAGATCGGGACAGGGGGCCTACGAGCAGTACTTC.

The chain has TRBV9 and TRBJ1-4; D is ambiguous. This CDR3 comprises 16 residues. V was cut by 0 bases and J by 0 bases, with 9 bases left in between. CDR1 and CDR2 from the germline V gene are SGDLS and YYNGEE. CDR3: CASSVGQTATNEKLFF. In nucleotides, the CDR3 is TGTGCCAGCAGCGTAGGACAAACTGCAACTAATGAAAAACTGTTTTTT. Filled out from reference TRBV9 and TRBJ1-4, the complete variable domain reads DSGVTQTPKHLITATGQRVTLRCSPRSGDLSVYWYQQSLDQGLQFLIQYYNGEERAKGNILERFSAQQFPDLHSELNLSSLELGDSALYFCASSVGQTATNEKLFFGSGTQLSVL.

The rearrangement joins TRBV6-6 to TRBJ1-4, with TRBD1 identical over 9 bases. Trimming at V came to 6 bases and at J to 8 bases, leaving 10 bases not matched to a gene. The CDR3 is 15 residues long. Germline V lookup: CDR1 MNHNY, CDR2 SVGAGI (reference sequence). In DNA form, the CDR3 reads TGTGCCAGCAGGCCGCGGACAGGGGCTGGGGAAAAACTGTTTTTT. This encodes CASRPRTGAGEKLFF.

J is TRBJ1-5 and V is TRBV9, with a tentative D call TRBD1 (5 bases). This CDR3 comprises 13 residues. Trimming removed 10 bases from V and 4 bases from J, with 15 bases in between. Germline loops: CDR1 SGDLS, CDR2 YYNGEE. The CDR3 sequence: CARGGVGNQPQHF. The CDR3 nucleotides are TGTGCCCGCGGGGGGGTTGGGAATCAGCCCCAGCATTTT.

The rearrangement joins TRBV28 to TRBJ1-2; 9 positions match TRBD1. Unmatched junction bases numbered 2, after V lost 4 bases and J lost 2 bases. Germline loops: CDR1 MDHEN, CDR2 SYDVKM. This CDR3 is 14 amino acids long. The CDR3 protein is CASSSGQGNYGYTF. Here the CDR3 DNA reads TGTGCCAGCAGTTCGGGACAGGGCAACTATGGCTACACCTTC.

This clone appeared once. This chain uses TRBV29-1 with TRBJ2-5; the D gene is possibly TRBD1 (5 bases). Trimming removed 3 bases at V and 5 bases at J, with 10 bases between. The germline CDR1 and CDR2 sequences are SQVTM and ANQGSEA. This CDR3 spans 12 amino acids. CDR3 in DNA: TGCAGCGTTGACCAGGGTGGGGAGACCCAGTACTTC. Translating it yields CSVDQGGETQYF.

This sequence joins TRBV15 and TRBJ1-3; D not resolved. Trimming took off 0 bases at V and 0 bases at J, with 6 bases between the two ends. This CDR3 comprises 15 residues. CDR1 and CDR2 (germline): LNHNV, YYDKDF (reference sequence). The DNA of the CDR3 is TGTGCCACCAGCAGAGATCGACTCTCTGGAAACACCATATATTTT. Protein product: CATSRDRLSGNTIYF.

This rearrangement joins TRBV4-3 to TRBJ1-5; D gene ambiguous. V lost 0 bases and J 0 bases, leaving 6 bases between the germline ends. CDR1 and CDR2 (germline): LGHNA, YSLEER. CDR3 length: 15 residues. This CDR3 reads CASSQDRISNQPQHF. In nucleotides, the CDR3 is TGCGCCAGCAGCCAAGACAGGATTAGCAATCAGCCCCAGCATTTT.

This sequence joins TRBV20-1 and TRBJ2-3; tentative D call: TRBD1 (5 bases). This CDR3 is built from 10 residues. V was clipped by 6 bases and J by 10 bases, with 11 bases between them. Germline V CDR1 and CDR2: DFQATT, SNEGSKA (reference sequence). CDR3 coding DNA: TGCAGTGCGAAACAGGCGGCGCAGTATTTT. Its protein product is CSAKQAAQYF.

The CDR3 is CATSTIPVTGELFF. The CDR3 DNA is TGTGCCACCAGCACTATCCCGGTCACCGGGGAGCTGTTTTTT. This chain connects TRBV15 to TRBJ2-2; D gene ambiguous. The V end was cut by 4 bases, the J end by 4 bases, with 10 bases between. The CDR3 runs 14 residues. Germline CDR1 and CDR2: LNHNV and YYDKDF (reference sequence).

This chain uses TRBV3-1 (or the pseudogene TRBV3-2) with TRBJ1-2; maybe TRBD1 (5 bases). V was pared by 0 bases and J by 3 bases, with 5 bases between. Germline CDR1 reads LGHDT; CDR2 reads YNNKEL (reference sequence). The CDR3 contains 13 residues. The chain's CDR3 is CASSQDRDYGYTF. The CDR3 region has the DNA TGTGCCAGCAGCCAAGACAGGGACTATGGCTACACCTTC.

The chain joins TRBV28 to TRBJ1-2; D is perhaps TRBD1 (6 bases). Germline V lookup: CDR1 MDHEN, CDR2 SYDVKM. Trimming removed 3 bases at V and 4 bases at J, with 9 bases between. This CDR3 is built from 13 residues. CDR3 in DNA: TGTGCCAGCAGTTTGGACAGTCTCTATGGCTACACCTTC. Its translation: CASSLDSLYGYTF.

This rearrangement joins TRBV10-3 to TRBJ2-1; weak D call: TRBD2 (7 bases). Germline V gene lookup returns CDR1 ENHRY and CDR2 SYGVKD. The CDR3 is 17 amino acids. The V gene lost 5 bases and the J gene lost 8 bases, with 25 bases spanning the gap. The CDR3 nucleotides read TGTGCCATCAGTTCTCACCTTCGGACGCGGGGGCTCTATGAGCAGTTCTTC. Protein: CAISSHLRTRGLYEQFF.

This sequence joins TRBV10-3 and TRBJ1-1; perhaps TRBD1 as D (5 bases). CDR1 is ENHRY, CDR2 SYGVKD, per germline. V was pared by 0 bases and J by 0 bases, with 8 bases between. The CDR3 has 15 residues. The chain's CDR3 is CAISESGGMNTEAFF. CDR3 nucleotides: TGTGCCATCAGTGAGTCGGGGGGGATGAACACTGAAGCTTTCTTT.

CDR3 in amino acids: CASSPRDRDSSPLHF. The CDR3, as DNA: TGTGCCAGCAGTCCACGGGACAGGGATTCCTCACCCCTCCACTTT. V is TRBV28 and J is TRBJ1-6; 9 bases map to TRBD1. The junction had 9 bases not matched to a gene; V was cut back by 5 bases and J by 10 bases. Germline V gene data show CDR1 as MDHEN and CDR2 as SYDVKM. The length of the CDR3 is 15 residues.

The chain couples TRBV6-2 or TRBV6-3 to TRBJ1-5; D is uncertain. CDR1 MNHEY and CDR2 SVGEGT come from the germline V gene. The CDR3 runs 16 residues. V was clipped by 2 bases and J by 2 bases, with 13 bases between them. The CDR3 coding sequence is TGTGCCAGCAGTTACGTATCTATCGGAGGCAATCAGCCCCAGCATTTT. Translation gives CASSYVSIGGNQPQHF.

This clone came up once. CDR3 DNA sequence: TGTGCCACCAGTGATTTGGGCTTCGGACAGGGGGCAGGAGAGACCCAGTACTTC. Residues: CATSDLGFGQGAGETQYF. J is TRBJ2-5 and V is TRBV24-1, with TRBD1 identical over 11 bases. J lost 4 bases, V lost 0 bases, and 9 bases had no gene match. The CDR3 has 18 amino acids. Germline V gene sequence: CDR1 KGHDR, CDR2 SFDVKD.

The chain joins TRBV7-9 to TRBJ2-3; D may be TRBD2 (6 bases). The V gene lost 5 bases and the J gene lost 5 bases, with 26 bases spanning the gap. The CDR3 spans 18 residues. CDR1 is SEHNR and CDR2 is FQNEAQ in the germline V gene (reference sequence). CDR3 amino acids: CASSLYPGGTLTVDTQYF. The CDR3 coding sequence is TGTGCCAGCAGCCTATATCCTGGCGGGACCCTAACAGTAGATACGCAGTATTTT.

The V and J genes are TRBV7-3 and TRBJ2-2; 7 bases map to TRBD2. Germline V gives CDR1 SGHTA, CDR2 FQGTGA. The CDR3 sequence is 16 residues long. V shed 4 bases and J 5 bases; nucleotides not matched to a gene: 10. CDR3 amino acids: CASSSPRGGKTGELFF. The CDR3 coding sequence is TGTGCCAGCAGCTCCCCGCGCGGGGGAAAAACCGGGGAGCTGTTTTTT.

CDR3: CASSVGRDTEAFF. Here the CDR3 DNA reads TGTGCCAGCAGCGTTGGCCGGGACACTGAAGCTTTCTTT. The rearrangement links TRBV9 to TRBJ1-1; D is undetermined. The ends were cut back, 2 bases at V and 3 bases at J, with 8 bases in the middle. The germline V gene encodes CDR1 SGDLS and CDR2 YYNGEE. The CDR3 contains 13 residues.

The chain employs TRBV28 and TRBJ1-5, with TRBD1 matching over 9 bases. CDR3 length equals 16 residues. The V gene's germline CDR1 is MDHEN and CDR2 SYDVKM. V shed 6 bases and J 4 bases; nucleotides not matched to a gene: 10. This CDR3 is CASSPTLGTGNQPQHF. The CDR3 region has the DNA TGTGCCAGCAGCCCGACCCTCGGGACAGGGAATCAGCCCCAGCATTTT.

The rearrangement links TRBV10-3 to TRBJ1-1; a weak D match, TRBD1 (5 bases). Germline V gene lookup returns CDR1 ENHRY and CDR2 SYGVKD. This CDR3 contains 14 residues. Trimming removed 4 bases from V and 1 base from J, with 10 bases in between. CDR3 sequence (DNA): TGTGCCATCAGTGCCAGGAGGGGGAACACTGAAGCTTTCTTT. Translation gives CAISARRGNTEAFF.

The chain combines TRBV7-2 with TRBJ2-2; no clear D gene. V was cut by 1 base and J by 5 bases, with 5 bases left in between. This CDR3 has 13 residues. Germline lookup yields CDR1 SGHTA and CDR2 FQGNSA. The CDR3 DNA sequence: TGTGCCAGCAGCTTAGGAGCTACCGGGGAGCTGTTTTTT. Encoded protein: CASSLGATGELFF. Looking up the rest from reference TRBV7-2 and TRBJ2-2 gives the full variable domain: GAGVSQSPSNKVTEKGKDVELRCDPISGHTALYWYRQSLGQGLEFLIYFQGNSAPDKSGLPSDRFSAERTGGSVSTLTIQRTQQEDSAVYLCASSLGATGELFFGEGSRLTVL.

The chain employs TRBV30 and TRBJ2-7; D might be TRBD1 (6 bases). CDR3 length: 13 residues. Trimming shortened V by 7 bases and J by 2 bases, and 15 bases separated the two germline ends. Germline lookup yields CDR1 GTSNPN and CDR2 SVGIG (reference sequence). The CDR3 here is CASTGPPAYEQYF. The CDR3 DNA reads TGTGCCTCAACAGGGCCTCCGGCCTACGAGCAGTACTTC.